This is a list of T cell receptor beta chains from one sample in a study of blood T cell repertoires in COVID-19. Repertoires were generated with immunoSEQ multiplex PCR, while TCRdb's copy carries only in-frame clones and drops some. The sample lists around 140,000 clones, approximately 87% seen once, with about 37% in the top ten. The sample consisted of peripheral blood. These TCRs come from a man aged 50 to 59 who had recovered from COVID-19. The conserved cysteine and the conserved F or W are not part of the CDR3 here. The order of the fields is D gene, V gene, CDR3 protein. D genes are given only for firm matches.

d_gene: .
v_gene: TRBV6-5
CDR3aa: ASSYRQGTYNEQF

d_gene: .
v_gene: TRBV27
CDR3aa: ASSLGGIYGYT

d_gene: .
v_gene: TRBV18
CDR3aa: ASSPLDSVNTEAF

d_gene: .
v_gene: TRBV4-1
CDR3aa: ASSREGQPNTGELF

d_gene: TRBD2
v_gene: TRBV28
CDR3aa: ASILGGGGSYNEQF

d_gene: TRBD1
v_gene: TRBV11-2
CDR3aa: ASRPPGQSRGTIY

d_gene: .
v_gene: TRBV7-2
CDR3aa: ASSLYMTGGNEKLF

d_gene: TRBD1
v_gene: TRBV29-1
CDR3aa: SVCLGQGTEAF

d_gene: .
v_gene: TRBV7-3
CDR3aa: ASSLTGGPSNSPLH

d_gene: .
v_gene: TRBV7-9
CDR3aa: ASSLRAGQYNSPLH

d_gene: .
v_gene: TRBV19
CDR3aa: ASSTGITNEKLF

d_gene: TRBD2
v_gene: TRBV27
CDR3aa: ASSAGLAGSYEQY

d_gene: .
v_gene: TRBV3-1/TRBV3-2
CDR3aa: ASSQGRGGGNTIY

d_gene: TRBD1
v_gene: TRBV5-4
CDR3aa: ASSLAGQGFYEQY

d_gene: TRBD2
v_gene: TRBV4-2
CDR3aa: ASSQNIAGSANTGELF

d_gene: TRBD2
v_gene: TRBV19
CDR3aa: ASSPGSSGGTNTGELF

d_gene: .
v_gene: TRBV6-5
CDR3aa: ASSSTTVGTSPLH